The subject of this entry is one T cell receptor beta chain. No antigen is known for it. Each CDR3 protein gets one entry in TCRdb, which reprocessed the 5' RACE reads and gives no DNA. The sample's table shows 350,000 to 400,000 distinct CDR3 sequences. This sample is part of a study of T cells expressing NK-cell markers. Across the whole study: The study sequenced eight donors, seven HCMV-seropositive and one seronegative. Points from the study as a whole: More than five of the donors carried dominant NKG2C+ clonotypes that took up about 1.0-7.0% of their CD8+ T cells.

Germline V CDR1 and CDR2: SEHNR, FQNEAQ (reference sequence). The CDR3 has 14 residues. The sequence was obtained from a woman between 50 and 59 years old in good health. The V and J genes are TRBV7-9 and TRBJ1-2; there is no DNA to check the TCRdb D call of TRBD1. Source material: blood T cells: a sorted CD56 or NKG2C T cell subset, CD4+ or CD8+ T cells, or bulk PBMC T cells (not recorded which). CDR3 loop: CASSQRGYDYGYTF. Supplemented by reference TRBV7-9 and TRBJ1-2, the full variable domain reads DTGVSQNPRHKITKRGQNVTFRCDPISEHNRLYWYRQTLGQGPEFLTYFQNEAQLEKSRLLSDRFSAERPKGSFSTLEIQRTEQGDSAMYLCASSQRGYDYGYTFGSGTRLTVV.